The source of this T cell receptor (beta chain) is a study of T-cell memory formation after mild COVID-19 (dated by TCRdb to the early 2020s). Broadly, across the study: TCR sequence clusters from the two donors were largely donor specific. Longitudinal TCRalpha and TCRbeta repertoire sequencing tracked T-cell clones expanding and contracting after mild COVID-19 in a couple of donors. The cohort was made up of two young adult volunteers, one female and one male, who were previously healthy.

Ficoll-Paque density gradient centrifugation was used to isolate PBMCs. The CDR3 runs 16 residues from the cysteine to the phenylalanine. Only CDR3 DNA remains: 48 bases, in frame from the first base. CDR1 and CDR2 were assigned from the germline V gene (reference sequence) as DFQATT and SNEGSKA. Trimming leaves V shorter by 3 bases and J shorter by 6 bases, with the junction holding 13 bases beyond the gene matches. Study-level results and caveats: Whether the second-wave clones peaking on day 37 were SARS-CoV-2 specific was not confirmed. Contracting CD4+ clones appeared mostly in the CM and EM memory subsets, whereas CD8+ clones were enriched in EMRA. Some responding clones were detected in pre-infection memory, suggesting pre-existing cross-reactive memory T cells joined the SARS-CoV-2 response. Clones contracting from day 15 to 85 had balanced CD4/CD8 phenotypes, while a second wave expanding from day 15 to 37 was biased towards CD4+. Only a couple of mild cases were covered in the study, and larger cohorts including severe cases with pre-infection samples were considered necessary.

The instrument given in TCRdb is Illumina NovaSeq 6000. cDNA libraries for TCRalpha and TCRbeta were prepared by 5'RACE using constant-segment primers, with sample barcodes and unique molecular identifiers added. RNA was extracted from every sample with Trizol reagent. The libraries were amplified in two PCR steps, and the second step added a second sample barcode and Illumina TruSeq adapters. Sequencing of the libraries was done on an Illumina NovaSeq, producing 2 x 150 bp paired-end reads. In the paper's pipeline: Reads were demultiplexed and collapsed into UMI-guided consensus sequences with migec v1.2.7. With mixcr v2.1.11, UMI consensuses were aligned to TRA and TRB V and J templates and assembled into clonotypes. Clonotypes were classified as expanded or contracted when called significant by both edgeR and NoisET, with noise models trained on biological replicates. edgeR calls used a false discovery rate-adjusted p below 0.01 and a log2 fold-change threshold of 1. As an exploratory analysis of dynamics, max-normalized trajectories of the 1000 most abundant clonotypes were examined by PCA with hierarchical clustering. Separately sequenced CD4+ and CD8+ repertoires were used to assign the CD4 or CD8 phenotype of responding clones. TCRdb reworked the public reads: Q25 trimming with fastp, MiXCR clone assembly, productive beta chains retained. Rows are unified per CDR3 protein, each entry keeping the most common DNA and genes. TCRdb's processing, not the authors', yielded these V and J calls. The sample table shows 350,000 or so distinct CDR3 sequences, and roughly 13% are seen once. 20% to 25% of the sample is in the top ten clones.

For this clonotype: Its antigen is unknown. Base qualities are missing; no much larger clone stands one base away.

This TCR was sampled from a man aged 18 to 29 who had mild COVID-19 (a few samples of this study predate the infection). The sample titles of this study are shuffled in the database, so cell type and time point are left out; the donor was told from shared clones. The sample comprised PBMCs or a T cell subset sorted from them (not recorded which). This chain joins TRBV20-1 to TRBJ1-5, with 8 central nucleotides matching TRBD1. This receptor carries the CDR3 CSASVRGHGLGQPQHF. The DNA sequence is as follows: TGCAGTGCTAGTGTCAGGGGGCATGGGCTCGGTCAGCCCCAGCATTTT.